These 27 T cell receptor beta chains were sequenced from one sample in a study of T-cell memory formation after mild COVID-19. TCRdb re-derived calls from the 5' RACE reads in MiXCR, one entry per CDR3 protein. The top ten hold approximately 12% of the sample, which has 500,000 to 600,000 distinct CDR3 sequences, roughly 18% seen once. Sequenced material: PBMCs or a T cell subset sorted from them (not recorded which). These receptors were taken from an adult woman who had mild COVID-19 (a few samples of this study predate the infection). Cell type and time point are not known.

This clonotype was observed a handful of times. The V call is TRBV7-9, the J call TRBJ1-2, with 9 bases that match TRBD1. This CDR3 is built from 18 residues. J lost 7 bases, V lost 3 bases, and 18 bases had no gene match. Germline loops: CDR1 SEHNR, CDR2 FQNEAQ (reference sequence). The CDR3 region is CASSFVPGQGLVAVGYTF. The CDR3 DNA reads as TGTGCCAGCAGCTTTGTTCCGGGACAGGGCTTAGTCGCGGTTGGCTACACCTTC.

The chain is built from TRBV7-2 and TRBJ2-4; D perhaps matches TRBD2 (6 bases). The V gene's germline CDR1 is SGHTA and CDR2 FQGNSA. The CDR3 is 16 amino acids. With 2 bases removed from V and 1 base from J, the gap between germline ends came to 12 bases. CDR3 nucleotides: TGTGCCAGCAGCTTACACGCGGGGAGTGCCAAAAACATTCAGTACTTC. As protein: CASSLHAGSAKNIQYF.

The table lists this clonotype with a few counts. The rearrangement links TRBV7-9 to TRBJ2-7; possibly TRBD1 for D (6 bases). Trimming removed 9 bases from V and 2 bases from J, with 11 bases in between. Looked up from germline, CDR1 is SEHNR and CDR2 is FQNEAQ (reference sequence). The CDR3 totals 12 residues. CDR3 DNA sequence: TGTGCCAGTACAGGGATCCCCTACGAGCAGTACTTC. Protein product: CASTGIPYEQYF.

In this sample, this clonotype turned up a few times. In DNA, the CDR3 is TGTGCCAGCAGCTTAACCCCAGCGACGAGGGGGCAGCCCCAGCATTTT. This codes for CASSLTPATRGQPQHF. V and J are TRBV5-5 and TRBJ1-5; D might be TRBD1 (6 bases). The V end was cut by 2 bases, the J end by 7 bases, with 19 bases between. Germline V CDR1 and CDR2: SGHKS, YYEKEE (reference sequence). The CDR3 extends over 16 amino acids.

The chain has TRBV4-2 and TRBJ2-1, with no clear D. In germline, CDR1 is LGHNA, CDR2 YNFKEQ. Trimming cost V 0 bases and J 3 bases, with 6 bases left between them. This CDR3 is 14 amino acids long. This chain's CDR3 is CASSQEDFYNEQFF. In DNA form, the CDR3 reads TGTGCCAGCAGCCAAGAGGATTTCTACAATGAGCAGTTCTTC.

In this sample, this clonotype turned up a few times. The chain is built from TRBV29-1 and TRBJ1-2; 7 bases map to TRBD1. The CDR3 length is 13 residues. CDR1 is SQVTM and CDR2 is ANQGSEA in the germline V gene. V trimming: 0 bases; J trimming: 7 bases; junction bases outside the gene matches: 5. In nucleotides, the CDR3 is TGCAGCGTTGAAGACAGGGGGAACCCTGGCTACACCTTC. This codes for CSVEDRGNPGYTF.

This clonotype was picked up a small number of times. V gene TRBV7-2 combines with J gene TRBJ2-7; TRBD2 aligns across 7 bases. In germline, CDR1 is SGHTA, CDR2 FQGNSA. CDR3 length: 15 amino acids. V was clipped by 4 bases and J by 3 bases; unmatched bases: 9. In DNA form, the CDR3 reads TGTGCCAGCAGCTACACCTCCCCGGGGGGCTACGAGCAGTACTTC. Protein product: CASSYTSPGGYEQYF. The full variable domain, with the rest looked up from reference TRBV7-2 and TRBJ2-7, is GAGVSQSPSNKVTEKGKDVELRCDPISGHTALYWYRQSLGQGLEFLIYFQGNSAPDKSGLPSDRFSAERTGGSVSTLTIQRTQQEDSAVYLCASSYTSPGGYEQYFGPGTRLTVT.

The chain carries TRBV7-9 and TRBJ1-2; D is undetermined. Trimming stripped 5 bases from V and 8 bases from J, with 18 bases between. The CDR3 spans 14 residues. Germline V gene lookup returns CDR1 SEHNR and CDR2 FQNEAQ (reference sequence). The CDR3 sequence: CASSPRLTIEGYTF. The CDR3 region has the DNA TGTGCCAGCAGCCCGAGGCTGACGATTGAAGGCTACACCTTC.

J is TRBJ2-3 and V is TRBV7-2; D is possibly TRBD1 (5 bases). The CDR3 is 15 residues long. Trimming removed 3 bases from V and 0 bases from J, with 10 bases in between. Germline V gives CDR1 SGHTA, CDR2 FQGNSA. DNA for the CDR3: TGTGCCAGCAGCTTGAACAGGCTGAGCACAGATACGCAGTATTTT. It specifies CASSLNRLSTDTQYF.

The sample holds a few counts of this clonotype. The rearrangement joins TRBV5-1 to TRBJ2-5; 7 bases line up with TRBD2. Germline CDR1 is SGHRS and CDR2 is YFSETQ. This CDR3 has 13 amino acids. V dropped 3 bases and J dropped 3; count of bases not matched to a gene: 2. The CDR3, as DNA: TGCGCCAGCAGCTCGGGGGGAGAAGAGACCCAGTACTTC. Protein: CASSSGGEETQYF.

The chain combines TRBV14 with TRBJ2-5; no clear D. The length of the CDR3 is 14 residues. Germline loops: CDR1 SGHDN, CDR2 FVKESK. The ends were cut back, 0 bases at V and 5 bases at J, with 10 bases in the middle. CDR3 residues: CASSQDTRAETQYF. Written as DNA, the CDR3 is TGTGCCAGCAGCCAAGACACTCGGGCGGAGACCCAGTACTTC.

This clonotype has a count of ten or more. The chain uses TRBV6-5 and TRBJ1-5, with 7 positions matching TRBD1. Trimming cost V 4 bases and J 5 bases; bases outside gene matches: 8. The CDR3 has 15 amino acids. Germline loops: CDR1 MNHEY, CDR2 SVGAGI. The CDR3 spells CASSSQGTLHQPQHF. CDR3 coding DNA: TGTGCCAGCAGTTCACAGGGGACGCTCCATCAGCCCCAGCATTTT.

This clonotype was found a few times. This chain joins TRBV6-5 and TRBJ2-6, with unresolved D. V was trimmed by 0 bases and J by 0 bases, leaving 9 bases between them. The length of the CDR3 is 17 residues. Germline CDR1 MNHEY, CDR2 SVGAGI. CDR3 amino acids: CASSYSPGYSGANVLTF. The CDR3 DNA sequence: TGTGCCAGCAGTTACTCCCCCGGCTACTCTGGGGCCAACGTCCTGACTTTC.

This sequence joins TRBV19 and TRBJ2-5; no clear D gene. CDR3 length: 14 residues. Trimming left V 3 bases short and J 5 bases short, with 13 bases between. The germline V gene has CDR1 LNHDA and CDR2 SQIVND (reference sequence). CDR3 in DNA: TGTGCCAGTAGTATGTCCGGCAGATGGGAGACCCAGTACTTC. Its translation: CASSMSGRWETQYF.

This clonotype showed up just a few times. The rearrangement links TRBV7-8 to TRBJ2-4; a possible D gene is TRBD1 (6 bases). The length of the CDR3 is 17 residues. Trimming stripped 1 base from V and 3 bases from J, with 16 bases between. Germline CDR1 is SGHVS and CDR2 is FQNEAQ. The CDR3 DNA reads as TGTGCCAGCAGCTTAGAAAGCGCAGGGGCCATCAAAAACATTCAGTACTTC. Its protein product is CASSLESAGAIKNIQYF.

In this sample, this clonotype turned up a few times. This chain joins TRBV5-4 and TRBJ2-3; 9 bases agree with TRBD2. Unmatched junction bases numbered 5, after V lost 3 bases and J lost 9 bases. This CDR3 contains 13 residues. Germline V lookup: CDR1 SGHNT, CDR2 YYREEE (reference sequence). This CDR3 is CASSSGAGGTQYF. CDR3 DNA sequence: TGTGCCAGCAGCTCAGGCGCGGGGGGGACGCAGTATTTT.

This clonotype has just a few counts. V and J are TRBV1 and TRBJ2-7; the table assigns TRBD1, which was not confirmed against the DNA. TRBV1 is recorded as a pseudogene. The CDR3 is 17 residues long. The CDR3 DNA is TGCACCAGCAGCCAACACCTGGACCCCGGAAACTCCTACGAGCAGTACTTC. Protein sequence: CTSSQHLDPGNSYEQYF.

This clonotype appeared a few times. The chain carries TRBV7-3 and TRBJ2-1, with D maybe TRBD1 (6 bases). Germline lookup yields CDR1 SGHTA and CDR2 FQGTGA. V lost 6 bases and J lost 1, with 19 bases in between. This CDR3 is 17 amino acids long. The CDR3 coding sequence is TGTGCCAGCAGAACCGCCGGGACAACCTATTCCTACAATGAGCAGTTCTTC. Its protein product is CASRTAGTTYSYNEQFF.

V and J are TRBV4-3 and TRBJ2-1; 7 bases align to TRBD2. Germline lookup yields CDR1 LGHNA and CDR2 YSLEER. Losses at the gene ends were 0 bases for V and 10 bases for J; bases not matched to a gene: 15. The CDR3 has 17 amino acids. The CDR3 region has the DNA TGCGCCAGCAGCCAAGAGGGTCGGCGGGAGTACCGTGGGGAGCAGTTCTTC. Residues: CASSQEGRREYRGEQFF.

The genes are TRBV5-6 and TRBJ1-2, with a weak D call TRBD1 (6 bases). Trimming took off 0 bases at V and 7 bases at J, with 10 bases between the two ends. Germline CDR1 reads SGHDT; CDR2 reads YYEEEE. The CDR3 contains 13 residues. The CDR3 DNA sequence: TGTGCCAGCAGCTTGGGGGACATCGGTGGCTACACCTTC. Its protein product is CASSLGDIGGYTF.

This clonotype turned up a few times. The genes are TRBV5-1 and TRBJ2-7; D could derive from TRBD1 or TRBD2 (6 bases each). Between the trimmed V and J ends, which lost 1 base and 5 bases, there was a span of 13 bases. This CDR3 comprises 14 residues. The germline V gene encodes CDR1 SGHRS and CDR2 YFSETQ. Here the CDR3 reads CASSLNRAGNEQYF. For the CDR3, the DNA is TGCGCCAGCAGCTTGAACAGGGCGGGGAACGAGCAGTACTTC. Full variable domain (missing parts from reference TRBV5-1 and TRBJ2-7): KAGVTQTPRYLIKTRGQQVTLSCSPISGHRSVSWYQQTPGQGLQFLFEYFSETQRNKGNFPGRFSGRQFSNSRSEMNVSTLELGDSALYLCASSLNRAGNEQYFGPGTRLTVT.

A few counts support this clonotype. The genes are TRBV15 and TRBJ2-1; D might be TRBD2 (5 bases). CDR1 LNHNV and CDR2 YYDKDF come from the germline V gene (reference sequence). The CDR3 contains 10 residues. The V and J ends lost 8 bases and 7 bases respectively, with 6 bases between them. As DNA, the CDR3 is TGTGCCACCGCGGGTAATGAGCAGTTCTTC. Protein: CATAGNEQFF.

DNA of the CDR3: TGTGCCATCAGTGGATCCCTAGCGGGAGGGCAGAATGAGCAGTTCTTC. It specifies CAISGSLAGGQNEQFF. The V and J genes are TRBV10-3 and TRBJ2-1; 12 bases are shared with TRBD2. The germline V gene has CDR1 ENHRY and CDR2 SYGVKD. This CDR3 has 16 amino acids. Trimming removed 4 bases from V and 7 bases from J; junction bases left unmatched: 8.

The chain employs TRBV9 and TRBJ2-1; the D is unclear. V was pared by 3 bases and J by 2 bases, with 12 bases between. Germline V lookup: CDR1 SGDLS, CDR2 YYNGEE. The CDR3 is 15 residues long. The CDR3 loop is CASSGTALAYNEQFF. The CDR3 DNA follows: TGTGCCAGCAGCGGAACGGCGCTAGCCTACAATGAGCAGTTCTTC.

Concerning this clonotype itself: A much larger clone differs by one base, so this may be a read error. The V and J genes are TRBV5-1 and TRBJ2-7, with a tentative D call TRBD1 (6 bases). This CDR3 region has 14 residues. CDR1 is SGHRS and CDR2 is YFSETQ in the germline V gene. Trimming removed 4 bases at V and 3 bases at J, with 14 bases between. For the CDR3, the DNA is TGCGCCAGCAGCCAAGGGACATGGGGCTACGAGCAGTACTTC. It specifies CASSQGTWGYEQYF. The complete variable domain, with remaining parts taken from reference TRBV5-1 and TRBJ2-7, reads KAGVTQTPRYLIKTRGQQVTLSCSPISGHRSVSWYQQTPGQGLQFLFEYFSETQRNKGNFPGRFSGRQFSNSRSEMNVSTLELGDSALYLCASSQGTWGYEQYFGPGTRLTVT.

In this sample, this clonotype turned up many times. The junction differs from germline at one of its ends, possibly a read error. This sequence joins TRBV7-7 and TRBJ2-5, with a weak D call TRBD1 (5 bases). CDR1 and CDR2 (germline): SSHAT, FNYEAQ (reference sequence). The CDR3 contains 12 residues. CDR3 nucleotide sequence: TGTGCTAGCAGCTCGAAGGGGTGGACCCAGTACTTC. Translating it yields CASSSKGWTQYF.

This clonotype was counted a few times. The CDR3 region has the DNA TGTGCCAGCAGTTACGGGGACAGTCCGACCTACGAGCAGTACTTC. Translation gives CASSYGDSPTYEQYF. The chain has TRBV6-2 or TRBV6-3 and TRBJ2-7; 7 positions match TRBD1. The V and J ends lost 2 bases and 2 bases, in that order; junction bases with no gene match: 6. CDR3 length: 15 amino acids. Germline CDR1 and CDR2: MNHEY and SVGEGT.